This TCR beta chain was found in a study of T cells in Graves' hyperthyroidism and ophthalmopathy (dated by TCRdb to between 2018 and 2021). With respect to the entire study: Peripheral blood samples were taken at the time of initial diagnosis, prior to any treatment. To identify distinguishing TCR V-J signatures, a discovery cohort of about 100 patients was used, comprising 43 with Graves' ophthalmopathy and 57 with stable Graves' hyperthyroidism. Prospective prediction of ophthalmopathy was tested in an independent validation cohort of 18 to 20 hyperthyroidism patients and some 17 patients who later progressed to ophthalmopathy. The roughly 90 discovery patients were divided at random into training and test sets in a 7:3 ratio. The study also compared thyroid tissue and blood T-cell repertoires from 6 or 7 Graves' hyperthyroidism patients. Once sampling was done, hyperthyroidism patients were given methimazole at a starting dose of 30 mg daily, whereas ophthalmopathy patients were given high-dose intravenous methylprednisolone. The paper reports TCR Vbeta CDR3 sequencing of about 140 peripheral blood samples: approximately 41 ophthalmopathy, around 80 hyperthyroidism and 17 progressor patients. On the study overall, not on this receptor specifically: A 13 V-J signature model separated ophthalmopathy from stable hyperthyroidism, with approximately 86% sensitivity and 81.08% specificity in cross-validation and 80%/75% in testing. Most expanded thyroid clonotypes (frequency above 0.001) were also detected in blood, suggesting blood repertoires may reflect thyroid immune responses. In validation, progression to ophthalmopathy was predicted by the model with around 70% sensitivity and roughly 76% specificity, a median of approximately 6.5 months before onset. No statistical method was used to set the sample size in advance, and investigators knew the group allocation.

The junction carries 9 bases between V and J, which are trimmed by 3 bases and 1 base respectively. Reading from cysteine to phenylalanine, the CDR3 counts 14 amino acids. Kept here is only the CDR3 DNA, which spans 42 bases and is read in frame from base 1. Amplification of TCR beta CDR3 regions was carried out from RNA transcripts. The TCR CDR3 was subjected to a first round of RT-PCR using the HTBI primer set and the Qiagen OneStep RT-PCR kit. The libraries were constructed in a second round of multiplex PCR and then size-selected and purified. The libraries were sequenced on an Illumina HiSeq2000 using paired-end 100 bp reads. Per the authors' processing: SOAPnuke was used to process the raw data, removing reads that contained adapters or uncalled bases, had a mean Phred below 15, or lacked an exact match to the constant primer or identifier. COPE v1.2.5 was used to merge the high-quality paired reads, and each unique nucleotide sequence was defined as a clonotype. MiTCR v1.1 was used to align clonotypes to the IMGT TRBV, TRBD and TRBJ reference segments. The analysis was restricted to V-J combinations with a frequency above 0.0001, which together covered 98% to 99.2% of the repertoires. The TCS score was defined as the ratio of F50 (clonal expansion) to E x V (chaos), calculated using BLOSUM62-based TCRdist between CDR3 peptides within each V-J. Welch's t-statistics and random forest reduced roughly 530 V-J features to some 14, which were used in a naive Bayes classifier (R e1071). Through fastp at Q25 and MiXCR, TCRdb rebuilt clones from the public reads, retaining in-frame beta chains. When rows share a CDR3 protein, they turn into one entry using the most common DNA and genes. These V and J calls originate from TCRdb's pipeline instead of the authors' own analysis. The sample data list hundreds of thousands of distinct CDR3 sequences, and under 25% of these were observed just once. The ten largest account for approximately 30% of the sample.

This clonotype occurred many times. It has no known antigen specificity. It has no much larger one-base neighbor in the sample; base qualities were not kept. In the ophthalmopathy patients, disease was moderately to severely active, with a Clinical Activity Score of 3 or more, a NOSPECS grade of 4 or more, and a duration of less than 3 months. Patients with uncontrolled infections, other autoimmune diseases, pregnancy or lactation were excluded. Clinical symptoms, serum thyroxine and TRAb, thyroid ultrasound, and orbital computed tomography formed the basis for the diagnoses. PBMCs were isolated from approximately 10 ml of fresh peripheral blood by Ficoll-Paque density gradient centrifugation. Trizol reagent was used to extract total RNA, and RNA quality was then checked on an Agilent 2100 Bioanalyzer.

This receptor was taken from a young man with Graves' ophthalmopathy. Sequencing was performed on blood. The chain employs TRBV12-3 or TRBV12-4 and TRBJ2-5; no D segment can be confidently identified. CDR3 region: CASSLSRFQETQYF. The nucleotide sequence reads as follows: TGTGCCAGCAGTTTGTCCCGCTTCCAAGAGACCCAGTACTTC.